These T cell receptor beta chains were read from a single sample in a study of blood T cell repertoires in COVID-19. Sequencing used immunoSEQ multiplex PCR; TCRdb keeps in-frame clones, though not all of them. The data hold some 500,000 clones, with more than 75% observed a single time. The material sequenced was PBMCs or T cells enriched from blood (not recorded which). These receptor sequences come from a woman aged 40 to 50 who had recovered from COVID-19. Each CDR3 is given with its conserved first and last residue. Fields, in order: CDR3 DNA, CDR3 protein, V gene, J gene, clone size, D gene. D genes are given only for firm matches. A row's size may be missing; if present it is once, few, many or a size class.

TGTGCCAGCAGCCACCCCGGGACATTGTACGAGCAGTACTTC,CASSHPGTLYEQYF,TRBV11-3,TRBJ2-7,NA,NA
TGTGCCAGCTCACCACCGTCTGTCTTTGGGGCCAACGTCCTGACTTTC,CASSPPSVFGANVLTF,TRBV18,TRBJ2-6,NA,NA
TGTGCCAGCAGTTTATCGTTAGGGGCAGGGACTGAAGCTTTCTTT,CASSLSLGAGTEAFF,TRBV27,TRBJ1-1,once,NA
TGTGCCAGCAGTTCCGTAACCGGGACAGAGAATCAGCCCCAGCATTTT,CASSSVTGTENQPQHF,TRBV6-5,TRBJ1-5,few,TRBD1
TGCGCCAGCAGTTTGCGGCGGGAGCGGGATGAGCAGTTCTTC,CASSLRRERDEQFF,TRBV10-2,TRBJ2-1,once,TRBD2
TGCAGTGCTAGTCCCCCTGCGGGCAATCAGCCCCAGCATTTT,CSASPPAGNQPQHF,TRBV20-1,TRBJ1-5,NA,NA
TGTGCCACCCATGGACCCGGGACAGGGGGTACCGGGGAGCTGTTTTTT,CATHGPGTGGTGELFF,TRBV24-1,TRBJ2-2,NA,TRBD1
TGTGCCAGCAGCCAACTAGAGGGACAGGGGAGGCTCTATGGCTACACCTTC,CASSQLEGQGRLYGYTF,TRBV4-2,TRBJ1-2,NA,TRBD1
TGTGCCACCAGTGACCCGACAGCGGGAGGTAGGAACGAGCAGTACTTC,CATSDPTAGGRNEQYF,TRBV24-1,TRBJ2-7,NA,TRBD2
TGTGCCAGCAGCTTAGGCAGGGAAAACATTCAGTACTTC,CASSLGRENIQYF,TRBV11-3,TRBJ2-4,few,NA
TGTGCCAGCTGCGACACGTACTCTGGAAACACCATATATTTT,CASCDTYSGNTIYF,TRBV6-5,TRBJ1-3,NA,NA
TGTGCCAGCAGCTCGGCTGACCACGGACTAGCGGGAGGAGATACGCAGTATTTT,CASSSADHGLAGGDTQYF,TRBV5-4,TRBJ2-3,once,TRBD2
TGTGCCAGCAGCCAAGCAGGGAACTATGGCTACACCTTC,CASSQAGNYGYTF,TRBV14,TRBJ1-2,few,NA
TGTGCCAGCAGTGAACCTCGATCCGGGACAGTGAACACTGAAGCTTTCTTT,CASSEPRSGTVNTEAFF,TRBV6-1,TRBJ1-1,once,TRBD1
TGTGCCATCAGTGACAATTTACAGGAAGCTTTCTTT,CAISDNLQEAFF,TRBV10-3,TRBJ1-1,few,NA
TGTGCCAGCAGCCTTAGACTAGCGGGCACCGGGGAGCTGTTTTTT,CASSLRLAGTGELFF,TRBV3-1/TRBV3-2,TRBJ2-2,NA,TRBD2
TGTGCCAGCAGCCCCGGGACAGGTGATCAAGAGACCCAGTACTTC,CASSPGTGDQETQYF,TRBV7-9,TRBJ2-5,once,TRBD1
TGCAGCGTTGGTACAGGGGGCGCGCATCAGCCCCAGCATTTT,CSVGTGGAHQPQHF,TRBV29-1,TRBJ1-5,NA,TRBD1
TGTGCCAGCAGTAGGGGGCGCGGCACTGAAGCTTTCTTT,CASSRGRGTEAFF,TRBV7-2,TRBJ1-1,NA,TRBD1
TGTGCCAGCAGCCCTACCTGGGGAGATGAGCAGTTCTTC,CASSPTWGDEQFF,TRBV11-3,TRBJ2-1,NA,NA
TGTGCCAGTAGTCCGGGTCAGAACACCGGGGAGCTGTTTTTT,CASSPGQNTGELFF,TRBV19,TRBJ2-2,NA,NA
TGTGCTAGTGGTTTGGTACGGCAGGCAGGGGTATCCACTGAAGCTTTCTTT,CASGLVRQAGVSTEAFF,TRBV12-5,TRBJ1-1,NA,NA
TGTGCCAGCAGCTTAGCACAGGAGGGACAGGGGGAGTTCTTC,CASSLAQEGQGEFF,TRBV7-2,TRBJ2-1,NA,TRBD1
TGTGCCAGCAGCTTGGCAGGGTTGGGTAATTCACCCCTCCACTTT,CASSLAGLGNSPLHF,TRBV7-9,TRBJ1-6,NA,NA
TGTGCCAGCAGCCAGGGGTCTTCCTACAATGAGCAGTTCTTC,CASSQGSSYNEQFF,TRBV7-2,TRBJ2-1,once,NA
TGCGCCAGCAGCCAGGTCCCGAGCGGGAGCTCCTACAATGAGCAGTTCTTC,CASSQVPSGSSYNEQFF,TRBV4-3,TRBJ2-1,once,TRBD2
TGTGCCACCAGTGACCGGACACCCACGATATCTGGCTACACCTTC,CATSDRTPTISGYTF,TRBV24-1,TRBJ1-2,NA,NA
TGTGCCAGCTCCCCGTCAGGCGTCCCTAACTATGGCTACACCTTC,CASSPSGVPNYGYTF,TRBV18,TRBJ1-2,NA,NA
TGCGCCAGCGCGACAGGGGCCAAAAACATTCAGTACTTC,CASATGAKNIQYF,TRBV5-1,TRBJ2-4,NA,TRBD1
TGCAGTGCTAGAGTATCGGGCGAGCAGTACTTC,CSARVSGEQYF,TRBV20-1,TRBJ2-7,NA,NA
TGTGCCAGCATAACAGGGGTCCAGGAGACCCAGTACTTC,CASITGVQETQYF,TRBV5-5,TRBJ2-5,NA,TRBD1
TGCGCCAGCAGCCAAGGGTCGGTATTCGCGGGAGGGTACGAGCAGTACTTC,CASSQGSVFAGGYEQYF,TRBV4-3,TRBJ2-7,NA,TRBD2
TGTGCCAGCAGTCCCCAGGGTCGGGATGGCTACACCTTC,CASSPQGRDGYTF,TRBV27,TRBJ1-2,NA,NA
TGTGCCAGCAGTTCCTGGGGGGGGGAAAAACTGTTTTTT,CASSSWGGEKLFF,TRBV2,TRBJ1-4,NA,NA
TGCGCCAGCAGCCAAACCGGGACAGCTTCCTACGAGCAGTACTTC,CASSQTGTASYEQYF,TRBV4-1,TRBJ2-7,few,TRBD1
TGTGCCAGCAGCCAGGGACTAGCGATAGAGACCCAGTACTTC,CASSQGLAIETQYF,TRBV11-3,TRBJ2-5,NA,TRBD2
TGTGCCAGCAGTGCCACACCCACTAACTATGGCTACACCTTC,CASSATPTNYGYTF,TRBV2,TRBJ1-2,NA,NA
TGTGCCAGTTATTCGGGACAGGCTAACTACGAGCAGTACTTC,CASYSGQANYEQYF,TRBV6-5,TRBJ2-7,NA,TRBD1
TGTGCCAGCACCCTCTCCGGGACTAGCGGGAAGCAGTACTTC,CASTLSGTSGKQYF,TRBV27,TRBJ2-7,NA,TRBD2
TGCAGCGCCCTTTCGGGGAGCGGGAATCTTAATGAGCAGTTCTTC,CSALSGSGNLNEQFF,TRBV29-1,TRBJ2-1,few,TRBD2
TGCGCCAGCAGCTTGGAGCCTAGCGGGAGGTTCAATGAGCAGTTCTTC,CASSLEPSGRFNEQFF,TRBV5-1,TRBJ2-1,once,TRBD2